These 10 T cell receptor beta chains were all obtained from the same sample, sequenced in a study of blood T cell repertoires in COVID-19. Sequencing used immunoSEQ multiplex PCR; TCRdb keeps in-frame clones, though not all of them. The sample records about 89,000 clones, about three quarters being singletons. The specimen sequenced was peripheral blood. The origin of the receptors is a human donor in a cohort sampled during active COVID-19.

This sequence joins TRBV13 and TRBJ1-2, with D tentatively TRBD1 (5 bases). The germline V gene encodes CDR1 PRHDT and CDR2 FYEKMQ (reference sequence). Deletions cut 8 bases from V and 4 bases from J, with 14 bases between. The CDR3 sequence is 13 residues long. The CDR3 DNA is TGTGCCAGCGGGGCCCCTCGAACCTATGGCTACACCTTC. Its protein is CASGAPRTYGYTF.

CDR3 sequence reads: CASSPGTSGRLYNEQFF. The CDR3 nucleotides read TGTGCCAGCAGCCCCGGGACTAGCGGGAGGCTTTACAATGAGCAGTTCTTC. The genes are TRBV3-1 (or the pseudogene TRBV3-2) and TRBJ2-1; 15 bases are a match to TRBD2. The CDR3 is 17 residues long. The trim removed 4 bases at V and 4 bases at J, leaving 5 bases unmatched. CDR1 and CDR2 (germline): LGHDT, YNNKEL (reference sequence).

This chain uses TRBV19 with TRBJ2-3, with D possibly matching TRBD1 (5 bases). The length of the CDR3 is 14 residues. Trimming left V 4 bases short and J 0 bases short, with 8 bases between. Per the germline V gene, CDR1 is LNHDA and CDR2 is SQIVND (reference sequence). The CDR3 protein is CASSTGPSTDTQYF. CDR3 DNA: TGTGCCAGTAGTACAGGGCCAAGCACAGATACGCAGTATTTT.

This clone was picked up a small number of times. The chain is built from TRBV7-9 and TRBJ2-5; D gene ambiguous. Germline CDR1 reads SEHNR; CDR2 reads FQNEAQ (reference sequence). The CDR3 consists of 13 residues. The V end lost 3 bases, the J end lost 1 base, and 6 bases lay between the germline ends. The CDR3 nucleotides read TGTGCCAGCAGCTTCCAGGTCCAAGAGACCCAGTACTTC. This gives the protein CASSFQVQETQYF.

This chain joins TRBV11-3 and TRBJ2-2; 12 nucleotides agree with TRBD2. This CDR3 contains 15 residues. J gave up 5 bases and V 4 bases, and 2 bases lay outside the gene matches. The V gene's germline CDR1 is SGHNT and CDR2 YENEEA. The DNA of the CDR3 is TGTGCCAGCAGCTCTGGGACTAGCGGGACCGGGGAGCTGTTTTTT. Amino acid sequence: CASSSGTSGTGELFF.

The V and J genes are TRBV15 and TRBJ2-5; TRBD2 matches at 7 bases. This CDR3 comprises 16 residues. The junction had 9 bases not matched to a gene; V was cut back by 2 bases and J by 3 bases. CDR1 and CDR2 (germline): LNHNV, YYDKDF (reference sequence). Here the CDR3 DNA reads TGTGCCACCAGCAGAAAGAGGCTAGCGGTCGAAGAGACCCAGTACTTC. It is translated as CATSRKRLAVEETQYF. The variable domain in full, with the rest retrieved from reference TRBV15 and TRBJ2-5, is DAMVIQNPRYQVTQFGKPVTLSCSQTLNHNVMYWYQQKSSQAPKLLFHYYDKDFNNEADTPDNFQSRRPNTSFCFLDIRSPGLGDTAMYLCATSRKRLAVEETQYFGPGTRLLVL.

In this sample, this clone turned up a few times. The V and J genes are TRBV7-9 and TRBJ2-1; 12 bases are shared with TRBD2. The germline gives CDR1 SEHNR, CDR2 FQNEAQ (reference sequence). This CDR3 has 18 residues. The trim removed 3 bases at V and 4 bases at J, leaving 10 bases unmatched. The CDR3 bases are TGTGCCAGCAGCTTCTTGGCTAGCGGGAGGGCCGGGTACAATGAGCAGTTCTTC. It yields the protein CASSFLASGRAGYNEQFF.

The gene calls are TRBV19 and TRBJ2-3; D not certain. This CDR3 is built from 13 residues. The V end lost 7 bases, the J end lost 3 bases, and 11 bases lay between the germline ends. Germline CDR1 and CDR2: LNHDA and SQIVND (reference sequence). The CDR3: CASMAEPTDTQYF. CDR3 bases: TGTGCCAGTATGGCGGAGCCTACAGATACGCAGTATTTT.

CDR3 DNA: TGTGCCAGCAGCTTGCGAGGTGGTGAGACCCAGTACTTC. This codes for CASSLRGGETQYF. The chain couples TRBV5-6 to TRBJ2-5; no firm D call. Germline V gene data show CDR1 as SGHDT and CDR2 as YYEEEE. The CDR3 covers 13 residues. The V end was cut by 1 base, the J end by 5 bases, with 9 bases between.

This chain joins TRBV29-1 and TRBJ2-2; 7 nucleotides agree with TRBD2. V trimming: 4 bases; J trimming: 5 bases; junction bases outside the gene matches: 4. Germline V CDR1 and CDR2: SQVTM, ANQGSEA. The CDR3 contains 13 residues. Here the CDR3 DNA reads TGCAGCGTTGGGGCTAGCGGAACCGGGGAGCTGTTTTTT. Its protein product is CSVGASGTGELFF.